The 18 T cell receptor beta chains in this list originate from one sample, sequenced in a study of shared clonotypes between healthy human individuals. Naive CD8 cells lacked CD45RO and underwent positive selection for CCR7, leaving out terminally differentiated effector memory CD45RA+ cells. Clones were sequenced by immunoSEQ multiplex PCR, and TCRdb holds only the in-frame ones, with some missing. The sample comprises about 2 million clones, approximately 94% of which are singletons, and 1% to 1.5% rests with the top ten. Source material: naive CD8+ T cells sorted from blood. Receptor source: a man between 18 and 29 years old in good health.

For the CDR3, the DNA is TGTGCCAGCTCACCCCTGGCGGGAGTTGATACCGGGGAGCTGTTTTTT. This sequence encodes CASSPLAGVDTGELFF. The chain uses TRBV18 and TRBJ2-2; 7 nucleotides line up with TRBD2. The V segment lost 3 bases and the J segment 5 bases; nucleotides outside the gene matches: 9. Looked up from germline, CDR1 is KGHSH and CDR2 is LQKENI. The CDR3 runs to 16 residues.

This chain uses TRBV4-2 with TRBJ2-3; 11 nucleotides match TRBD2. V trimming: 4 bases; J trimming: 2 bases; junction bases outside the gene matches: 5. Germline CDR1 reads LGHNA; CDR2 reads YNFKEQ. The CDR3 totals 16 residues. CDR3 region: CASSPVAGGFTDTQYF. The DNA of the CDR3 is TGTGCCAGCAGCCCTGTAGCGGGGGGGTTCACAGATACGCAGTATTTT.

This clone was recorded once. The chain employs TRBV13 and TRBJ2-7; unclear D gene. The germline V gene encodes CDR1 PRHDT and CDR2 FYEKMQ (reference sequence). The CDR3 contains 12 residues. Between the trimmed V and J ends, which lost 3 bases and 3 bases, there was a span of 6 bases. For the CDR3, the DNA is TGTGCCAGCAGCTTTACTCACTACGAGCAGTACTTC. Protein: CASSFTHYEQYF.

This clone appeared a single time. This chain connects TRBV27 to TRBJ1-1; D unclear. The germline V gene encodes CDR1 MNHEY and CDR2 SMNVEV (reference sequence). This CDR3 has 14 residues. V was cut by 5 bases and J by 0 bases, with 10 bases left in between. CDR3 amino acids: CASSPFTVNTEAFF. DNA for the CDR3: TGTGCCAGCAGTCCGTTTACAGTGAACACTGAAGCTTTCTTT.

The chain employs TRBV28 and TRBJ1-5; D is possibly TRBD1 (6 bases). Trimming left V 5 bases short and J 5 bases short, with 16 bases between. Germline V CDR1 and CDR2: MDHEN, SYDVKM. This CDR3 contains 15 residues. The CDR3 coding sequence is TGTGCCAGCAGTCCCGGCCTCAGGGGATATCAGCCCCAGCATTTT. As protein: CASSPGLRGYQPQHF.

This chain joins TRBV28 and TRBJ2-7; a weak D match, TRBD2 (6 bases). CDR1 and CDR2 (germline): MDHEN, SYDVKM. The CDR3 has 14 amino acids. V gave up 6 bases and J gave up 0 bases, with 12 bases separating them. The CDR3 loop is CASRGRESSYEQYF. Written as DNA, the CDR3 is TGTGCCAGCAGAGGACGGGAGAGCTCCTACGAGCAGTACTTC.

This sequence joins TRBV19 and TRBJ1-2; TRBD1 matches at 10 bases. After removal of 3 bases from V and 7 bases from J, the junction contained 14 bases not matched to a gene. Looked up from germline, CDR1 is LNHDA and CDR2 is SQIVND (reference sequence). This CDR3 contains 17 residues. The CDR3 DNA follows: TGTGCCAGTAGTATCTCATCGGGACAGGGGCTGTTGGTTGGCTACACCTTC. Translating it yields CASSISSGQGLLVGYTF. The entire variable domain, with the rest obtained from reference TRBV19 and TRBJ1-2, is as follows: DGGITQSPKYLFRKEGQNVTLSCEQNLNHDAMYWYRQDPGQGLRLIYYSQIVNDFQKGDIAEGYSVSREKKESFPLTVTSAQKNPTAFYLCASSISSGQGLLVGYTFGSGTRLTVV.

The CDR3 coding sequence is TGCGCCAGCAGCCAAGAAACCGGGACAGGGGAGACCCAGTACTTC. This encodes CASSQETGTGETQYF. V and J are TRBV5-1 and TRBJ2-5; 9 nucleotides agree with TRBD1. There are 15 residues in the CDR3. V dropped 4 bases and J dropped 5; count of bases not matched to a gene: 9. Germline lookup yields CDR1 SGHRS and CDR2 YFSETQ.

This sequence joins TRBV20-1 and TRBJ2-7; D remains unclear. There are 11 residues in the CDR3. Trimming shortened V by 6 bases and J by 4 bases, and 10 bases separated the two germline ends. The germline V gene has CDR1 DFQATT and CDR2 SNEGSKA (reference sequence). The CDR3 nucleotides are TGCAGTGCCCCGACCGAGTACGAGCAGTACTTC. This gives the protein CSAPTEYEQYF.

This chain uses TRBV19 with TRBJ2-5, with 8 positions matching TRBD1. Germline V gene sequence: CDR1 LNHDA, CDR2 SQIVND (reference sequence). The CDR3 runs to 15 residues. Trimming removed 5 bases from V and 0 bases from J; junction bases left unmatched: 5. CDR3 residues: CASSLWGQDQETQYF. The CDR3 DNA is TGTGCCAGTAGTCTCTGGGGACAGGACCAAGAGACCCAGTACTTC. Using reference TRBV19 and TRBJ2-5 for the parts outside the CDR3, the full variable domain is DGGITQSPKYLFRKEGQNVTLSCEQNLNHDAMYWYRQDPGQGLRLIYYSQIVNDFQKGDIAEGYSVSREKKESFPLTVTSAQKNPTAFYLCASSLWGQDQETQYFGPGTRLLVL.

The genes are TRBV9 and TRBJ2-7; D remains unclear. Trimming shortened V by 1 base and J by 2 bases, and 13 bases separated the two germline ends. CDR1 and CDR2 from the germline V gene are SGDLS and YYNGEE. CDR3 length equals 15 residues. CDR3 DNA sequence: TGTGCCAGCAGCGTAACGTTTGAGGCAGCCTACGAGCAGTACTTC. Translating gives CASSVTFEAAYEQYF.

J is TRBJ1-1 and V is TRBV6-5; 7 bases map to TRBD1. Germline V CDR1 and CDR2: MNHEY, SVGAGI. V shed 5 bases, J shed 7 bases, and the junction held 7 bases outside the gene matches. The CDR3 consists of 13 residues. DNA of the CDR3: TGTGCCAGCAGTCACCAGGGGGAAGTTGAAGCTTTCTTT. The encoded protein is CASSHQGEVEAFF.

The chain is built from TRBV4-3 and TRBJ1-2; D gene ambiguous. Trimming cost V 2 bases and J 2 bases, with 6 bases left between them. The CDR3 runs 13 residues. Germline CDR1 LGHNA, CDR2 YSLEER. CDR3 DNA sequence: TGCGCCAGCAGCCAATGGCTAAACTATGGCTACACCTTC. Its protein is CASSQWLNYGYTF.

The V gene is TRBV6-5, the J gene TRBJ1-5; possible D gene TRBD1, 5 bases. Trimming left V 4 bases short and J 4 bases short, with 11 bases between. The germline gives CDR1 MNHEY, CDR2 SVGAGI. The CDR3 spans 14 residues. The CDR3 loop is CASSSDSMNQPQHF. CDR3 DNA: TGTGCCAGCAGTTCAGACAGTATGAATCAGCCCCAGCATTTT.

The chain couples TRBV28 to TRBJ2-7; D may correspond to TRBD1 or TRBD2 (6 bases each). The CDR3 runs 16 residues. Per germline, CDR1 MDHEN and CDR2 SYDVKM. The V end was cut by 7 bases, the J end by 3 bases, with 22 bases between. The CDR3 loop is CASKTFAEGGDYEQYF. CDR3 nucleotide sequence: TGTGCCAGCAAAACCTTCGCGGAGGGGGGAGACTACGAGCAGTACTTC.

The DNA for the CDR3 is TGTGCCAGCAGTGAAAGGACGGGACAGTATAATTCACCCCTCCACTTT. This encodes CASSERTGQYNSPLHF. This rearrangement joins TRBV6-1 to TRBJ1-6; 7 bases are shared with TRBD1. V was pared by 2 bases and J by 4 bases, with 5 bases of the junction left unmatched. CDR3 length: 16 amino acids. In germline, CDR1 is MNHNS, CDR2 SASEGT.

CDR3 in amino acids: CASSEGLTGDTEAFF. Written as DNA, the CDR3 is TGTGCCAGCAGTGAAGGCCTGACAGGGGACACTGAAGCTTTCTTT. The chain links TRBV6-1 to TRBJ1-1, with 8 bases matching TRBD1. This CDR3 spans 15 amino acids. V lost 1 base to trimming and J lost 3 bases; unmatched junction nucleotides: 4. Germline V gene data show CDR1 as MNHNS and CDR2 as SASEGT.

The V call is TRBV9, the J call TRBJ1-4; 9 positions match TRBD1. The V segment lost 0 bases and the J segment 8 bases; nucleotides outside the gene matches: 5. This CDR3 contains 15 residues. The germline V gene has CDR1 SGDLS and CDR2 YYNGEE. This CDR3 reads CASSVDGDREEKLFF. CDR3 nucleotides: TGTGCCAGCAGCGTAGACGGGGACAGGGAGGAAAAACTGTTTTTT.